These T cell receptor beta chains were read from a single sample in a study of T cell responses to AZD1222 COVID-19 vaccine. TCRdb keeps only in-frame clones here, not all; method: immunoSEQ multiplex PCR. This table has about 110,000 clones, about nine tenths appearing once. Sequencing used peripheral blood, obtained on day 0 of AZD1222 vaccination. These receptors all come from an adult in good health. Both conserved end residues are part of each CDR3. The D gene is left open where the match is weak. Clone size appears in some rows only: once, few, many, or a class for an expanded clone.

D gene	clone size	V gene	J gene	CDR3 DNA	CDR3 protein
TRBD1	NA	TRBV4-2	TRBJ1-4	TGTGCCAGCAGCCAAGATCGTTCCAGGACAGGGATCGCAACTAATGAAAAACTGTTTTTT	CASSQDRSRTGIATNEKLFF
TRBD1	few	TRBV5-6	TRBJ1-4	TGTGCCAGCAGCTTGGGGACAGGGTGGGGTGAAAAACTGTTTTTT	CASSLGTGWGEKLFF
NA	NA	TRBV15	TRBJ1-5	TGTGCCACCAGCAGAGGTGTTAGCAATCAGCCCCAGCATTTT	CATSRGVSNQPQHF
TRBD1	NA	TRBV14	TRBJ2-7	TGTGCCAGCAGCCAAGATTCAGGACAGGTTTCCAACCTACACTACGAGCAGTACTTC	CASSQDSGQVSNLHYEQYF
NA	NA	TRBV29-1	TRBJ1-2	TGCAGCGTTGTTCAGTCCAACTATGGCTACACCTTC	CSVVQSNYGYTF
TRBD1	NA	TRBV12-3/TRBV12-4	TRBJ1-2	TGTGCCAGCAGCTGGACAGGGAGATATGGCTACACCTTC	CASSWTGRYGYTF
TRBD2	NA	TRBV6-4	TRBJ2-7	TGTGCCAGCAGTGACAAGACTAGCGGGACCGTCCCCTACGAGCAGTACTTC	CASSDKTSGTVPYEQYF
TRBD1	many	TRBV7-7	TRBJ1-4	TGTGCCAGCAGATTAAGATGGGGGACAGGGGGGTTTGCTGAAAAACTGTTTTTT	CASRLRWGTGGFAEKLFF
NA	NA	TRBV19	TRBJ1-1	TGTGCCAGTAGTGTGCGGCAACAGGGAACTATAGTGAAAACTGAAGCTTTCTTT	CASSVRQQGTIVKTEAFF
TRBD1	NA	TRBV6-5	TRBJ2-1	TGTGCCAGCAGTAGGGGACAGGGTTGGAATGAGCAGTTCTTC	CASSRGQGWNEQFF
NA	NA	TRBV14	TRBJ1-1	TGTGCCAGCAGCCAAGATATTAAGACTGAAGCTTTCTTT	CASSQDIKTEAFF
NA	NA	TRBV30	TRBJ2-2	TGTGCCTGGAGTGTACAACTTTCGAGTACCGGGGAGCTGTTTTTT	CAWSVQLSSTGELFF
TRBD1	few	TRBV6-5	TRBJ1-4	TGTGCCGGACAGGGGCGTGTAAATGAAAAACTGTTTTTT	CAGQGRVNEKLFF
NA	NA	TRBV9	TRBJ1-3	TGTGCCAGCAGCGTAGTGGGGTCCCCTCTGAACACCATATATTTT	CASSVVGSPLNTIYF
NA	NA	TRBV6-2/TRBV6-3	TRBJ1-5	TGTGCCAGCAGTTACCGGGGGTCTCCGGGGCATCAGCCCCAGCATTTT	CASSYRGSPGHQPQHF
TRBD1	NA	TRBV7-9	TRBJ2-5	TGTGCCAGCAGCTTATTTGAGACAGGGGATCGTCTAGAGACCCAGTACTTC	CASSLFETGDRLETQYF
NA	NA	TRBV13	TRBJ1-3	TGTGCCAGCAGCGAGGACAAGGGGTATGGAAACACCATATATTTT	CASSEDKGYGNTIYF
TRBD1	NA	TRBV19	TRBJ1-2	TGTGCCAGTAGTTTCCTCGGACAGGTTCTTGCTGGCTACACCTTC	CASSFLGQVLAGYTF
NA	once	TRBV9	TRBJ1-2	TGTGCCAGCAGCCCCGATACAGGGGGCTACACCTTC	CASSPDTGGYTF